At least ten counts were recorded for the clone carrying this T cell receptor beta chain. Its antigen is undetermined. These data belong to a study of molecular identifiers for immune sequencing clone quantification. Study-level results: Naive cells had under 1% of molecules in clones above 20 RNA copies, effectors over 99%.

The authors sorted naive CD8 T cells as CD8+CD4-CCR7+CD45RA+. Bulk TCR libraries were made with methods that had been previously described and with listed TCR primers. Each CDR3 protein is one row after TCRdb ran MiXCR on the PCR reads. The data hold about half a million distinct CDR3 sequences, with over 20% observed a single time. Germline CDR1 is MNHEY and CDR2 is SMNVEV (reference sequence). The CDR3 has 17 amino acids. V was shortened by 5 bases and J by 2 bases, with 19 bases between the two germline ends. This TCR was sampled from a human donor in good health. Some libraries in this study had Jurkat cell RNA spiked in. Sequenced material: naive CD8+ T cells from blood, with Jurkat cell RNA spiked in. Subset described: FACS-sorted CD8+CD4-CCR7+CD45RA+ naive T cells. The V call is TRBV27, the J call TRBJ1-5; possibly TRBD1 for D (5 bases). For the CDR3, the DNA is TGTGCCAGCAGTCCCCCCCCCAGGGAAGGTGGCAATCAGCCCCAGCATTTT. Its protein is CASSPPPREGGNQPQHF.